Listed below are T cell receptor beta chains from one sample, sequenced in a study of T cells after yellow fever vaccination. Each CDR3 protein gets one entry after TCRdb re-called the 5' RACE reads with MiXCR. Of roughly 500,000 distinct CDR3 sequences in the sample, about a fifth were seen once. Material: PBMCs, obtained 15 days after the yellow fever booster vaccination. The receptors stem from a young man who received the YFV17D yellow fever vaccine. CDR3s include the opening cysteine and the closing phenylalanine or tryptophan. The D gene is left open where the match is weak. Size values are once, few and many counts, or a class for expanded clones, and some rows have none.

j_call,clone_size,v_call,d_call,cdr3_nt,cdr3_aa
TRBJ2-2,-,TRBV5-4,-,TGTGCCAGCAGCTTGGACCAGGGCCCCGGGGAGCTGTTTTTT,CASSLDQGPGELFF
TRBJ2-1,many,TRBV20-1,-,TGCAGTGCTAGGGGGGATAATGAGCAGTTCTTC,CSARGDNEQFF
TRBJ2-5,many,TRBV6-5,TRBD2,TGTGCCAGCAGTTACTCGAGTGGGACTAGCAGGGAGACCCAGTACTTC,CASSYSSGTSRETQYF
TRBJ2-3,-,TRBV20-1,TRBD2,TGCAGTGCTCCCCCGGCTAGCGGGGCAGCAGATACGCAGTATTTT,CSAPPASGAADTQYF
TRBJ2-1,few,TRBV12-3/TRBV12-4,-,TGCGCCAGCAGCTTACGGAGTGAGCAGTTCTTC,CASSLRSEQFF
TRBJ2-7,-,TRBV19,-,TGTGCCAGTAGTATGAGAGGAGGTCCCTACGAGCAGTACTTC,CASSMRGGPYEQYF
TRBJ2-1,few,TRBV6-4,TRBD2,TGTGCCAGCAGTGACAAGACTAGCGGGCTGGGATACAATGAGCAGTTCTTC,CASSDKTSGLGYNEQFF
TRBJ2-5,-,TRBV27,TRBD2,TGTGCCAGCAGTTTACTAGGGACTAGCGACGAGACCCAGTACTTC,CASSLLGTSDETQYF
TRBJ2-7,-,TRBV4-1,TRBD2,TGCGCCAGCAGTCACGGTAGCGGGAGTTACGAGCAGTACTTC,CASSHGSGSYEQYF
TRBJ2-1,-,TRBV12-3/TRBV12-4,-,TGTGCCAGCAGTTTCGATCTTCTAGCTTACAATGAGCAGTTCTTC,CASSFDLLAYNEQFF
TRBJ2-1,-,TRBV5-1,TRBD1,TGCGCCAGCAACCTCGGGGGATCGACAGGGGTAAACTACAATGAGCAGTTCTTC,CASNLGGSTGVNYNEQFF
TRBJ2-7,-,TRBV5-1,-,TGCGCCAGTAGCCAGGATTCGGGACGGGCTGTCGACGAGCAGTACTTC,CASSQDSGRAVDEQYF
TRBJ2-7,-,TRBV7-9,TRBD1,TGTGCCAGCAGCTTAGCGGACAGGTTCTCCTACGAGCAGTACTTC,CASSLADRFSYEQYF
TRBJ2-1,few,TRBV28,-,TGTGCCAGCAGTTTTATCAGTTTCAATGAGCAGTTCTTC,CASSFISFNEQFF
TRBJ2-1,-,TRBV6-5,-,TGTGCCAGCAGTATGCTCGACAGAGACTACAATGAGCAGTTCTTC,CASSMLDRDYNEQFF
TRBJ2-1,-,TRBV7-2,TRBD2,TGTGCCAGCGCGATAGCGGGGGGCAGAAATGAGCAGTTCTTC,CASAIAGGRNEQFF
TRBJ2-3,few,TRBV4-3,-,TGCGCCAGCAGCCAAGATAGAACAGATACGCAGTATTTT,CASSQDRTDTQYF
TRBJ1-1,few,TRBV6-5,-,TGTGCCAGCACTTCGGGCCCGGCCGCTGAAGCTTTCTTT,CASTSGPAAEAFF
TRBJ1-5,few,TRBV29-1,-,TGCAGCGTCTTAGATGGGAATCAGCCCCAGCATTTT,CSVLDGNQPQHF
TRBJ2-3,few,TRBV29-1,-,TGCAGCGTTTCGGACAGAACAGAGAGCACAGATACGCAGTATTTT,CSVSDRTESTDTQYF
TRBJ2-2,few,TRBV10-3,-,TGTGCCATCAGTGAGTCGTTGGCCCAGCACGGGGAGCTGTTTTTT,CAISESLAQHGELFF
TRBJ2-1,-,TRBV5-1,-,TGCGCCAGCAGCAACGGAAACTACAATGAGCAGTTCTTC,CASSNGNYNEQFF
TRBJ2-5,few,TRBV20-1,-,TGCAGTGCGACAGCAGCCCAAGAGACCCAGTACTTC,CSATAAQETQYF
TRBJ2-1,-,TRBV20-1,TRBD1,TGCAGTGCCCCCGTCGGGACAGGGGGCAATGAGCAGTTCTTC,CSAPVGTGGNEQFF
TRBJ2-5,-,TRBV7-9,-,TGTGCCAGCAGCTCGGGGGACGAGTGGGAGACCCAGTACTTC,CASSSGDEWETQYF
TRBJ2-7,-,TRBV20-1,TRBD2,TGCAGTGCTCTGTACGGCGGGAGAGGCTACGAGCAGTACTTC,CSALYGGRGYEQYF
TRBJ2-2,-,TRBV21-1,-,TGTGCCAGCAGCAAAGGGGGAAGGCCTAGCGGGCCGAACACCGGGGAGCTGTTTTTT,CASSKGGRPSGPNTGELFF
TRBJ1-1,few,TRBV27,-,TGTGCCAGCAGTTTAGTGCCGGGGGGAAGAACTGAAGCTTTCTTT,CASSLVPGGRTEAFF
TRBJ2-5,-,TRBV20-1,-,TGCAGTGCTAGAGACGGCGGTCCGGGGACCCAGTACTTC,CSARDGGPGTQYF
TRBJ2-5,-,TRBV20-1,TRBD1,TGCAGTGCTATGGGACAGGGTTGGGCCCAGTACTTC,CSAMGQGWAQYF
TRBJ2-3,-,TRBV5-6,TRBD2,TGTGCCAGCAGCCCGCGGACTAGCGGGAGTTTAGATACGCAGTATTTT,CASSPRTSGSLDTQYF
TRBJ2-1,few,TRBV7-8,TRBD2,TGTGCCAGCAGCTCGACTAGCGGGATGGCTAATGAGCAGTTCTTC,CASSSTSGMANEQFF
TRBJ2-7,-,TRBV7-9,TRBD1,TGTGCCAGCAGCTTCCCACGGGACAGGGACGAGCAGTACTTC,CASSFPRDRDEQYF
TRBJ1-1,-,TRBV19,-,TGTGCCAGTAGTATCAGGAAAGAGAACACTGAAGCTTTCTTT,CASSIRKENTEAFF
TRBJ1-6,-,TRBV6-1,-,TGTGCCAGCAGTCGAAGGGACGGCCGAGCGATTTATAATTCACCCCTCCACTTT,CASSRRDGRAIYNSPLHF
TRBJ2-7,-,TRBV20-1,TRBD1,TGCAGTGCTAGTGGCTCCGGGACAGGGCTATACGAGCAGTACTTC,CSASGSGTGLYEQYF
TRBJ2-1,few,TRBV5-5,-,TGTGCCAGCAGCCCGGATAGCGAGACCTACAATGAGCAGTTCTTC,CASSPDSETYNEQFF
TRBJ2-7,-,TRBV4-3,TRBD2,TGCGCCAGCAGCCAAGATCGGGAGGCCGCCTACGAGCAGTACTTC,CASSQDREAAYEQYF
TRBJ2-7,-,TRBV13,-,TGTGCCAGCAGCCATCGGGACGGAGGATCCTACGAGCAGTACTTC,CASSHRDGGSYEQYF
TRBJ2-7,-,TRBV5-5,-,TGTGCCAGCAGCTTAAACAGCGCGGATCTCTACGAGCAGTACTTC,CASSLNSADLYEQYF
TRBJ1-5,-,TRBV6-1,-,TGTGCCAGCAGTAAGATGGGAAGTGGCAATCAGCCCCAGCATTTT,CASSKMGSGNQPQHF
TRBJ2-1,-,TRBV29-1,TRBD2,TGCAGCGTTGAGGGGGCTAGCGGGAGAGAAGTTGAGCAGTTCTTC,CSVEGASGREVEQFF
TRBJ1-1,-,TRBV15,-,TGTGCCACCAGCAGAGATCGGGGGAGGAACACTGAAGCTTTCTTT,CATSRDRGRNTEAFF
TRBJ2-2,-,TRBV7-9,TRBD1,TGTGCCAGCAGGGACAGGTTCCCCGGGGAGCTGTTTTTT,CASRDRFPGELFF
TRBJ2-6,-,TRBV5-1,TRBD1,TGCGCCAGCCGACAGGGTGGCGACTCTGGGGCCAACGTCCTGACTTTC,CASRQGGDSGANVLTF
TRBJ2-3,few,TRBV7-2,TRBD2,TGTGCCAGCATCGGACTAGCGGTCACAGATACGCAGTATTTT,CASIGLAVTDTQYF
TRBJ2-1,few,TRBV15,TRBD2,TGTGCCACCAGGTGGACTAGTGGAGTGGGTGAGCAGTTCTTC,CATRWTSGVGEQFF
TRBJ2-7,-,TRBV6-5,TRBD1,TGTGCCAGCACGCCAGGGGGCACCGAGCAGTACTTC,CASTPGGTEQYF
TRBJ1-5,-,TRBV24-1,-,TGTGCCACCAGCGTACAGGCCGGCCAGCCCCAGCATTTT,CATSVQAGQPQHF
TRBJ2-1,-,TRBV2,-,TGTGCCAGCAGTGAATTGTTGCGGGCCGCCTACAATGAGCAGTTCTTC,CASSELLRAAYNEQFF
TRBJ1-6,many,TRBV15,-,TGTGCCACCAGCACCTTGATCGCAGGGGATTCACCCCTCCACTTT,CATSTLIAGDSPLHF
TRBJ2-2,-,TRBV5-1,TRBD1,TGCGCCAGCAGCTACGGGACAGGAGGGGAGCTGTTTTTT,CASSYGTGGELFF
TRBJ2-5,few,TRBV29-1,-,TGCAGCGTTAAACAGGGTGTTCGGGAGACCCAGTACTTC,CSVKQGVRETQYF
TRBJ1-5,few,TRBV12-3/TRBV12-4,-,TGTGCCAGCAGTGCTCAGGGCAGAGGACTAAGCAATCAGCCCCAGCATTTT,CASSAQGRGLSNQPQHF
TRBJ2-1,few,TRBV5-1,TRBD2,TGCGCCAGCAGCCCACCGGGACTAGCGGGAGAGTCGGAGCAGTTCTTC,CASSPPGLAGESEQFF
TRBJ2-7,-,TRBV5-1,-,TGCGCCAGCAGCCTGCCCTCGGCGGCGACCTACGAGCAGTACTTC,CASSLPSAATYEQYF
TRBJ1-2,-,TRBV7-8,TRBD1,TGTGCCAGCAGCCACGCCCGGGACAGCGGACACACCTTC,CASSHARDSGHTF